This TCR beta chain was identified during a study of OX40 agonist ivuxolimab in advanced cancers. Study background: Enrollees could have had prior anti-PD-1, anti-PD-L1 or anti-CTLA-4 therapy, which more than 30% had received.

If patients had autoimmune disease history or systemic immunosuppression, they were excluded. Produced via immunoSEQ multiplex PCR; TCRdb's table is partial and in-frame only. The sample records approximately 47,000 clones, about 88% being singletons. The CDR3 consists of 15 residues. The germline V gene encodes CDR1 SEHNR and CDR2 FQNEAQ (reference sequence). V trimming: 11 bases; J trimming: 5 bases; junction bases outside the gene matches: 13. The TCR originated in an adult with an advanced solid tumor such as melanoma, head and neck, liver or kidney cancer. Specimen: CD4+ or CD8+ T cells sorted from blood, collected in a trial of the OX40 agonist ivuxolimab. The chain employs TRBV7-9 and TRBJ2-3; 10 nucleotides match TRBD2. The chain's CDR3 is CASRLKRGGLDTQYF. The DNA for the CDR3 is TGTGCCTCGCGCCTTAAGCGGGGGGGCCTAGATACGCAGTATTTT.